What follows are 9 T cell receptor beta chains derived from one specimen sequenced in a study of cytomegalovirus exposure and HLA in healthy donors. The PCR employed 60 Vbeta primers together with 13 Jbeta primers. Produced via immunoSEQ multiplex PCR; TCRdb's table is partial and in-frame only. The data contain roughly 200,000 clones, roughly 74% of them singletons. Sequenced: PBMCs. The receptors derive from a woman in her thirties in good health and CMV-seropositive.

This chain connects TRBV7-8 to TRBJ2-5; 8 bases are shared with TRBD2. The CDR3 has 15 residues. The J segment lost 11 bases and the V segment lost 4 bases, leaving 15 bases of the junction unmatched. The V gene's germline CDR1 is SGHVS and CDR2 FQNEAQ. The CDR3 DNA reads TGTGCCAGCAGCTCCCTAGCGGGCTTACTAAGTGAGCAGTACTTC. Translating it yields CASSSLAGLLSEQYF.

The chain links TRBV6-5 to TRBJ1-1; TRBD1 might be the D (5 bases). The CDR3 covers 15 residues. Germline V gives CDR1 MNHEY, CDR2 SVGAGI. Between the trimmed V and J ends, which lost 7 bases and 1 base, there was a span of 16 bases. CDR3 sequence reads: CASTHGRGWNTEAFF. The CDR3 DNA reads as TGTGCCAGCACACACGGGAGGGGTTGGAACACTGAAGCTTTCTTT.

V gene TRBV12-5 combines with J gene TRBJ2-1, with 7 bases identical to TRBD1. After removal of 1 base from V and 3 bases from J, the junction contained 3 bases not matched to a gene. This CDR3 has 15 residues. Germline-derived CDR1 and CDR2 are LGHNT and FRNRAP. As DNA, the CDR3 is TGTGCTAGTGGTTTGGCACGACAGGGCTACAATGAGCAGTTCTTC. It is translated as CASGLARQGYNEQFF.

V gene TRBV9 combines with J gene TRBJ2-3, with D tentatively TRBD1 (7 bases). Deletions cut 0 bases from V and 1 base from J, with 12 bases between. The CDR3 length is 16 residues. Germline CDR1 is SGDLS and CDR2 is YYNGEE. CDR3 nucleotide sequence: TGTGCCAGCAGCGTAGGCGGGACAGTGGGCACAGATACGCAGTATTTT. Encoded protein: CASSVGGTVGTDTQYF. The whole variable domain, filled in from reference TRBV9 and TRBJ2-3, reads DSGVTQTPKHLITATGQRVTLRCSPRSGDLSVYWYQQSLDQGLQFLIQYYNGEERAKGNILERFSAQQFPDLHSELNLSSLELGDSALYFCASSVGGTVGTDTQYFGPGTRLTVL.

The chain links TRBV6-5 to TRBJ2-1; a weak D match, TRBD2 (5 bases). CDR1 MNHEY and CDR2 SVGAGI come from the germline V gene. The CDR3 is 13 amino acids. Between the trimmed V and J ends, which lost 0 bases and 12 bases, there was a span of 12 bases. As DNA, the CDR3 is TGTGCCAGCAGTTACTCGAGGGCCACGGGGCAGTTCTTC. Residues: CASSYSRATGQFF.

This clone was seen a few times. This rearrangement joins TRBV6-1 to TRBJ1-2; no firm D call. Per the germline V gene, CDR1 is MNHNS and CDR2 is SASEGT. The length of the CDR3 is 14 residues. Trimming removed 1 base at V and 1 base at J, with 7 bases between. The chain's CDR3 is CASSEGGVNYGYTF. The DNA for the CDR3 is TGTGCCAGCAGTGAAGGAGGAGTTAACTATGGCTACACCTTC.

This clone came up a few times. This chain joins TRBV4-3 and TRBJ1-1; D ambiguous. V shed 3 bases and J shed 5 bases, with 10 bases lying between them. Looked up from germline, CDR1 is LGHNA and CDR2 is YSLEER. The CDR3 has 13 residues. This CDR3 reads CASSHSRKTEAFF. CDR3 nucleotide sequence: TGCGCCAGCAGCCACTCCAGGAAGACTGAAGCTTTCTTT.

The gene calls are TRBV7-6 and TRBJ2-7; D is ambiguous. CDR1 and CDR2 (germline): SGHVS, FNYEAQ. V lost 6 bases, J lost 2 bases, and 11 bases lay in between. CDR3 size: 13 residues. CDR3 sequence: CASSVSPAYEQYF. In DNA form, the CDR3 reads TGTGCCAGCAGTGTTAGTCCTGCCTACGAGCAGTACTTC. The full variable domain, its missing parts supplied by reference TRBV7-6 and TRBJ2-7, is GAGVSQSPRYKVTKRGQDVALRCDPISGHVSLYWYRQALGQGPEFLTYFNYEAQQDKSGLPNDRFSAERPEGSISTLTIQRTEQRDSAMYRCASSVSPAYEQYFGPGTRLTVT.

The CDR3 DNA reads TGTGCCAGTACTCGGCGGGGCACAGATACGCAGTATTTT. This sequence encodes CASTRRGTDTQYF. The chain combines TRBV19 with TRBJ2-3; tentative D call: TRBD2 (5 bases). Germline CDR1 LNHDA, CDR2 SQIVND (reference sequence). This CDR3 has 13 amino acids. V dropped 7 bases and J dropped 1 base, with 9 bases sitting between them.